The rows below give T cell receptor beta chains drawn from one sample of a study of cytomegalovirus exposure and HLA in healthy donors. Some clones are missing from TCRdb's copy, which holds only in-frame ones; the method was immunoSEQ multiplex PCR. The table includes about 69,000 clones, around 68% detected once. Specimen: PBMCs. All receptors derive from a young woman in good health and CMV-seronegative. The CDR3 runs from the conserved cysteine through the conserved F or W. Fields, in order: J gene, D gene, clone size, V gene, CDR3 protein, CDR3 DNA. A D gene is named only where the DNA matches it firmly. Rows may omit the clone size; those that give it use once, few, many or a size class.

TRBJ2-7 TRBD1 . TRBV28 CASSSGQGIYEQYF TGTGCCAGCAGTTCAGGACAGGGGATCTACGAGCAGTACTTC
TRBJ1-1 . . TRBV18 CASSPRQAGTEAFF TGTGCCAGCTCGCCGAGACAGGCAGGCACTGAAGCTTTCTTT
TRBJ1-2 . . TRBV6-5 CASSRGVAPHYGYTF TGTGCCAGCAGCCGCGGCGTAGCGCCTCACTATGGCTACACCTTC
TRBJ1-1 . . TRBV9 CASSVVQNTEAFF TGTGCCAGCAGCGTAGTTCAGAACACTGAAGCTTTCTTT
TRBJ2-7 TRBD2 . TRBV11-2 CASSRGLAGNYEQYF TGTGCCAGCAGCCGGGGACTAGCGGGGAATTACGAGCAGTACTTC
TRBJ2-5 . few TRBV6-1 CASRPVGGPETQYF TGTGCCAGCAGGCCCGTCGGAGGCCCAGAGACCCAGTACTTC
TRBJ1-5 . . TRBV30 CAWSVGLSQPQHF TGTGCCTGGAGTGTGGGGCTCTCTCAGCCCCAGCATTTT
TRBJ2-7 . . TRBV27 CASSLNRLSYEQYF TGTGCCAGCAGTTTAAACAGGCTCTCCTACGAGCAGTACTTC
TRBJ2-7 TRBD1 . TRBV9 CASSPQGTGGPYEQYF TGTGCCAGCAGCCCCCAAGGGACAGGGGGCCCCTACGAGCAGTACTTC
TRBJ1-4 . . TRBV2 CASSEEGRGEKLFF TGTGCCAGCAGTGAAGAGGGAAGGGGTGAAAAACTGTTTTTT
TRBJ1-1 TRBD1 . TRBV29-1 CSVGQGAWNTEAFF TGCAGCGTTGGGCAGGGGGCATGGAACACTGAAGCTTTCTTT
TRBJ2-7 TRBD1 . TRBV13 CASSHDRVAYEQYF TGTGCCAGCAGCCACGACAGGGTCGCCTACGAGCAGTACTTC
TRBJ1-3 TRBD1 . TRBV7-8 CASSLGGQVSYSGNTIYF TGTGCCAGCAGCTTGGGAGGACAGGTTAGCTACTCTGGAAACACCATATATTTT
TRBJ2-3 . . TRBV27 CASSSLGVRRANTDTQYF TGTGCCAGCAGTTCCCTCGGGGTAAGACGGGCGAACACAGATACGCAGTATTTT
TRBJ2-3 TRBD1 . TRBV11-3 CASSLRDRVTDTQYF TGTGCCAGCAGCCTCCGGGACAGGGTTACAGATACGCAGTATTTT
TRBJ2-5 . . TRBV7-3 CASSPSPQETQYF TGTGCCAGCAGCCCATCACCTCAGGAGACCCAGTACTTC
TRBJ2-5 . . TRBV27 CASSRGRNQETQYF TGTGCCAGCAGTCGGGGGAGGAACCAAGAGACCCAGTACTTC
TRBJ1-1 . . TRBV5-1 CASSPEALGRGTEAFF TGCGCCAGCAGCCCAGAGGCCCTCGGTAGGGGCACTGAAGCTTTCTTT
TRBJ2-1 TRBD2 . TRBV6-4 CASSDSVGGGYNEQFF TGTGCCAGCAGTGACTCGGTCGGGGGGGGATACAATGAGCAGTTCTTC
TRBJ1-2 . . TRBV5-6 CASSLGRPFLSGYTF TGTGCCAGCAGCTTGGGACGACCTTTTCTTAGCGGCTACACCTTC
TRBJ2-7 . . TRBV5-1 CASSLVVGQGYEQYF TGCGCCAGCAGCTTGGTAGTGGGGCAAGGTTACGAGCAGTACTTC
TRBJ1-6 . . TRBV2 CASKQGNSPLHF TGTGCCAGCAAGCAGGGGAATTCACCCCTCCACTTT
TRBJ1-1 TRBD1 . TRBV7-3 CASSSTGGDTEAFF TGTGCCAGCAGCTCGACAGGGGGGGACACTGAAGCTTTCTTT